Presented here are 20 T cell receptor beta chains from one specimen sequenced in a study of post-analysis software for immune sequencing data. These receptors' antigens are unknown. The TCR beta cDNA libraries contained unique molecular identifiers. Each CDR3 protein gets one entry after TCRdb re-called the PCR reads with MiXCR. This table holds more than 500,000 distinct CDR3 sequences, less than 40% found once. The study's findings and limits: Five or six TRBV segments appeared more often in patients than in controls, and TRBV5-6, TRBV5-1 and TRBV20-1 were among these.

Material: blood. All receptors derive from a girl aged 2-17 years with multiple sclerosis.

This chain links TRBV12-3 or TRBV12-4 with TRBJ2-7; D is undetermined. Trimming shortened V by 5 bases and J by 3 bases, and 14 bases separated the two germline ends. This CDR3 has 14 residues. CDR3 amino acids: CASSGFSGYYEQYF. Here the CDR3 DNA reads TGTGCCAGCAGTGGGTTTTCTGGATACTACGAGCAGTACTTC.

Written as DNA, the CDR3 is TGCGCCAGCAGCCTTGATACCTTACCAAACATTCAGTACTTC. It translates to CASSLDTLPNIQYF. The chain combines TRBV5-1 with TRBJ2-4; D not certain. The CDR3 length is 14 residues. Germline loops: CDR1 SGHRS, CDR2 YFSETQ. Between the trimmed V and J ends, which lost 4 bases and 6 bases, there was a span of 14 bases.

The chain uses TRBV5-1 and TRBJ2-1; TRBD1 agrees at 8 bases. CDR1 SGHRS and CDR2 YFSETQ come from the germline V gene. The CDR3 extends over 15 amino acids. V shed 4 bases, J shed 3 bases, and the junction held 6 bases outside the gene matches. CDR3 protein: CASSGTGTGYNEQFF. Written as DNA, the CDR3 is TGCGCCAGCAGCGGAACCGGGACAGGCTACAATGAGCAGTTCTTC. The variable domain in full, completed from reference TRBV5-1 and TRBJ2-1, reads KAGVTQTPRYLIKTRGQQVTLSCSPISGHRSVSWYQQTPGQGLQFLFEYFSETQRNKGNFPGRFSGRQFSNSRSEMNVSTLELGDSALYLCASSGTGTGYNEQFFGPGTRLTVL.

The chain uses TRBV27 and TRBJ1-2, with a weak D call TRBD1 (5 bases). The V and J ends lost 6 bases and 3 bases respectively, with 20 bases between them. This CDR3 comprises 16 residues. Germline V gene data show CDR1 as MNHEY and CDR2 as SMNVEV (reference sequence). Here the CDR3 DNA reads TGTGCCAGCAGCCCAAGGGGCGGCAGGGCTGACTATGGCTACACCTTC. Translated: CASSPRGGRADYGYTF.

This clonotype was picked up a small number of times. The chain has TRBV6-1 and TRBJ2-1, with 9 bases identical to TRBD2. Germline trimming cut 4 bases from V and 7 bases from J; bases unmatched to any gene: 11. The CDR3 runs to 16 residues. The germline gives CDR1 MNHNS, CDR2 SASEGT. The chain's CDR3 is CASSVVWGGGGNEQFF. The DNA for the CDR3 is TGTGCCAGCAGTGTGGTTTGGGGCGGGGGGGGTAATGAGCAGTTCTTC.

This clonotype was detected a few times. The chain joins TRBV7-2 to TRBJ2-5, with 15 bases that match TRBD2. Germline values: CDR1 SGHTA, CDR2 FQGNSA. Trimming removed 2 bases from V and 4 bases from J; junction bases left unmatched: 5. This CDR3 spans 17 amino acids. This CDR3 is CASSLIRTSGGGETQYF. The CDR3 bases are TGTGCCAGCAGCTTAATCCGGACTAGCGGGGGGGGAGAGACCCAGTACTTC.

J is TRBJ2-6 and V is TRBV5-1; D unclear. The germline V gene has CDR1 SGHRS and CDR2 YFSETQ. The CDR3 has 17 amino acids. Trimming shortened V by 0 bases and J by 4 bases, and 14 bases separated the two germline ends. The CDR3 loop is CASSLGNSDGGANVLTF. Written as DNA, the CDR3 is TGCGCCAGCAGCTTGGGAAACTCGGACGGAGGGGCCAACGTCCTGACTTTC.

This chain links TRBV20-1 with TRBJ2-5, with TRBD2 matching over 10 bases. Germline V CDR1 and CDR2: DFQATT, SNEGSKA (reference sequence). Trimming at V came to 5 bases and at J to 2 bases, leaving 5 bases not matched to a gene. The CDR3 runs to 14 residues. DNA for the CDR3: TGCAGTGCTCTTAGCGGGGGGTATCAAGAGACCCAGTACTTC. Amino acids: CSALSGGYQETQYF.

DNA for the CDR3: TGTGCCAGCAGCGAAAACCCTCTAGCGGGGGGAGAGACCCAGTACTTC. It codes for CASSENPLAGGETQYF. The chain joins TRBV9 to TRBJ2-5, with 11 bases that match TRBD2. The length of the CDR3 is 16 residues. CDR1 is SGDLS, CDR2 YYNGEE, per germline. V lost 3 bases, J lost 4 bases, and 8 bases stayed unmatched.

CDR3 DNA: TGTGCCAGCAGCGTAGACCGGGCCCCGAGGGGCTACACCTTC. Its translation: CASSVDRAPRGYTF. V gene TRBV9 combines with J gene TRBJ1-2; D unresolved. This CDR3 region has 14 residues. CDR1 is SGDLS and CDR2 is YYNGEE in the germline V gene. Trimming took 0 bases from V and 8 from J, leaving 14 bases between them.

Regarding this clonotype: The junction does not match germline at one end; this may be a read error. The rearrangement uses TRBV5-1 and TRBJ1-2, with 7 positions matching TRBD1. Looked up from germline, CDR1 is SGHRS and CDR2 is YFSETQ. The CDR3 has 14 amino acids. CDR3: CASSEGTAKYGCTF. The CDR3 nucleotides are TGCGCCAGCAGCGAGGGGACAGCCAAGTATGGCTGCACCTTC. The complete variable domain, with remaining parts taken from reference TRBV5-1 and TRBJ1-2, reads KAGVTQTPRYLIKTRGQQVTLSCSPISGHRSVSWYQQTPGQGLQFLFEYFSETQRNKGNFPGRFSGRQFSNSRSEMNVSTLELGDSALYLCASSEGTAKYGCTFGSGTRLTVV.

Points on this clonotype: Given a much more abundant clone one base away, this may be a read error. The chain couples TRBV29-1 to TRBJ2-5, with 8 bases identical to TRBD1. Germline-derived CDR1 and CDR2 are SQVTM and ANQGSEA. J was trimmed by 5 bases and V by 2 bases; bases with no gene match: 10. The length of the CDR3 is 15 residues. This chain's CDR3 is CSVESSRTGCETQYF. The CDR3 bases are TGCAGCGTTGAAAGTTCCCGGACAGGGTGCGAGACCCAGTACTTC. The entire variable domain, with the rest obtained from reference TRBV29-1 and TRBJ2-5, is as follows: SAVISQKPSRDICQRGTSLTIQCQVDSQVTMMFWYRQQPGQSLTLIATANQGSEATYESGFVIDKFPISRPNLTFSTLTVSNMSPEDSSIYLCSVESSRTGCETQYFGPGTRLLVL.

On this clonotype: One end of the junction varies from germline; a read error may be responsible. The rearrangement joins TRBV28 to TRBJ2-5; possibly TRBD1 for D (6 bases). CDR3 size: 21 residues. Germline-derived CDR1 and CDR2 are MDHEN and SYDVKM. This CDR3 is CASSRVFYRRIPTGSGETQYF. CDR3 in DNA: TGCGCCAGCAGCCGCGTCTTTTATCGCCGAATACCAACAGGGTCCGGAGAGACCCAGTACTTC.

This rearrangement joins TRBV7-9 to TRBJ2-6; D gene unclear. The germline gives CDR1 SEHNR, CDR2 FQNEAQ (reference sequence). The CDR3 runs 15 residues. The V end lost 6 bases, the J end lost 4 bases, and 13 bases lay between the germline ends. The CDR3 region has the DNA TGTGCCAGCAGTCGCACAGATTCCGGGGCCAACGTCCTGACTTTC. Translated, it gives CASSRTDSGANVLTF.

The chain has TRBV7-9 and TRBJ2-3; 7 nucleotides agree with TRBD1. V was clipped by 5 bases and J by 3 bases; unmatched bases: 14. The CDR3 loop spans 17 amino acids. The V gene's germline CDR1 is SEHNR and CDR2 FQNEAQ (reference sequence). The CDR3 loop reads CASSPIRPGQKTDTQYF. For the CDR3, the DNA is TGTGCCAGCAGCCCGATACGACCGGGACAGAAAACAGATACGCAGTATTTT. The variable domain in full, completed from reference TRBV7-9 and TRBJ2-3, reads DTGVSQNPRHKITKRGQNVTFRCDPISEHNRLYWYRQTLGQGPEFLTYFQNEAQLEKSRLLSDRFSAERPKGSFSTLEIQRTEQGDSAMYLCASSPIRPGQKTDTQYFGPGTRLTVL.

The chain carries TRBV15 and TRBJ2-7; TRBD1 aligns across 8 bases. Germline CDR1 is LNHNV and CDR2 is YYDKDF (reference sequence). V trimming: 2 bases; J trimming: 2 bases; junction bases outside the gene matches: 11. This CDR3 is built from 17 residues. CDR3 loop: CATSRPPGTGRTYEQYF. Written as DNA, the CDR3 is TGTGCCACCAGCAGACCCCCCGGGACAGGCCGAACCTACGAGCAGTACTTC.

The V gene is TRBV28, the J gene TRBJ2-5; 13 bases fit TRBD2. The CDR3 runs to 15 residues. Germline values: CDR1 MDHEN, CDR2 SYDVKM. The V gene end was trimmed by 6 bases and the J gene end by 4 bases; junction bases not matched to a gene: 5. The CDR3 DNA sequence: TGTGCCAGCAGCCAACGACTAGCGGGGGGAGAGACCCAGTACTTC. Encoded protein: CASSQRLAGGETQYF.

This clonotype has only a few counts. This chain links TRBV9 with TRBJ2-1; perhaps TRBD2 as D (7 bases). In germline, CDR1 is SGDLS, CDR2 YYNGEE. The CDR3 is 16 amino acids. V lost 0 bases to trimming and J lost 3 bases, with 13 bases between them. CDR3 in amino acids: CASSVEAGALYNEQFF. CDR3 sequence (DNA): TGTGCCAGCAGCGTAGAGGCGGGGGCCCTCTACAATGAGCAGTTCTTC.

The chain employs TRBV20-1 and TRBJ2-1; a weak D match, TRBD2 (5 bases). The germline V gene encodes CDR1 DFQATT and CDR2 SNEGSKA (reference sequence). This CDR3 has 13 amino acids. This chain's CDR3 is CSAGVAFPDEQFF. CDR3 nucleotide sequence: TGCAGCGCCGGGGTTGCGTTCCCAGATGAGCAGTTCTTC.

CDR3 sequence reads: CASSDGDRGRETQYF. The CDR3 DNA is TGCGCCAGCAGTGATGGGGACAGGGGTCGTGAGACCCAGTACTTC. This chain joins TRBV10-2 and TRBJ2-7, with 10 bases that match TRBD1. The J call could be wrong; TRBJ2-5 is a better fit for the DNA end. CDR1 is WSHSY, CDR2 SAAADI, per germline. This CDR3 is 15 amino acids long.